What follows is one TCR beta chain and its context. This specimen belongs to a study of cytomegalovirus exposure and HLA in healthy donors. The PCR made use of 60 Vbeta and 13 Jbeta primers. The table came from immunoSEQ multiplex PCR; TCRdb's copy has only in-frame clones and leaves some out. The repertoire holds some 210,000 clones, over 60% seen once, with approximately 2% in the top ten. V was clipped by 0 bases and J by 2 bases, with 15 bases between them. The CDR3 totals 17 residues. The germline V gene encodes CDR1 SGHDT and CDR2 YYEEEE. Sequencing was performed on PBMCs. This TCR was recovered from a woman aged 25 to 39 in good health and CMV-seropositive. The V gene is TRBV5-6, the J gene TRBJ2-1, with D possibly being TRBD1 (6 bases). CDR3 sequence: CASSLDMSGTPYNEQFF. The CDR3 DNA reads TGTGCCAGCAGCTTGGATATGTCGGGGACACCCTACAATGAGCAGTTCTTC. Filled out from reference TRBV5-6 and TRBJ2-1, the complete variable domain reads DAGVTQSPTHLIKTRGQQVTLRCSPKSGHDTVSWYQQALGQGPQFIFQYYEEEERQRGNFPDRFSGHQFPNYSSELNVNALLLGDSALYLCASSLDMSGTPYNEQFFGPGTRLTVL.